Sequencing of this TCR beta chain was carried out in a study of CD8 T cells in Susac syndrome. The authors carried out high-throughput sequencing of TCR beta. They applied it to CD8+ and CD4+ T cells obtained from blood. As controls, healthy donors matched for age and sex were used. TEMRA cells were FACS-enriched, with CD8+ and CD4+ T cells isolated negatively. Roughly 0.45 to 1 ug RNA was reverse transcribed with random hexamers. Amplification of TCR beta CDR3 used immunoSEQ multiplex PCR across 54 Vbeta and 13 Jbeta. TCRdb processed the immunoSEQ multiplex PCR reads anew with MiXCR; each CDR3 protein has one entry. This sample has 150,000 or so distinct CDR3 sequences; around 93% occur once, and the top ten carry more than 0.13%. CDR1 is LGHDT, CDR2 YNNKEL, per germline (reference sequence). The CDR3 has 17 amino acids. Trimming took 0 bases from V and 2 from J; bases not matched to a gene: 6.

The receptor comes from a human donor in good health. Sequences were obtained from CD4+ T cells from PBMCs. This rearrangement joins TRBV3-1 to TRBJ1-5; TRBD1 matches 8 bases. Here the CDR3 DNA reads TGTGCCAGCAGCCAAGAGTCCGAGACAGGGGGCAATCAGCCCCAGCATTTT. This gives the protein CASSQESETGGNQPQHF. Variable domain in full (rest from reference TRBV3-1 and TRBJ1-5): DTAVSQTPKYLVTQMGNDKSIKCEQNLGHDTMYWYKQDSKKFLKIMFSYNNKELIINETVPNRFSPKSPDKAHLNLHINSLELGDSAVYFCASSQESETGGNQPQHFGDGTRLSIL.